The T cell receptor beta chain described here comes from a study of blood T cell repertoires in COVID-19. Study information: Specimens from acute and convalescent COVID-19 originated in the United States, Italy and Spain.

The assay was immunoSEQ multiplex PCR, and TCRdb's table has in-frame clones only and misses some. This sample yields 200,000 to 300,000 clones, of which roughly four fifths are seen a single time; around 4% belongs to the top ten. Germline-derived CDR1 and CDR2 are MDHEN and SYDVKM. V shed 9 bases and J shed 0 bases, with 10 bases lying between them. CDR3 length: 13 amino acids. The sequenced material came from peripheral blood. This clonotype was sampled from a man in his fifties with acute or convalescent COVID-19. The gene calls are TRBV28 and TRBJ2-3; no definite D call. CDR3 protein: CASDGSSTDTQYF. CDR3 DNA: TGTGCCAGTGACGGGTCTAGCACAGATACGCAGTATTTT.